A single sample gave rise to the 13 T cell receptor beta chains below, sequenced in a study of blood T cell repertoires in COVID-19. The table came from immunoSEQ multiplex PCR; TCRdb's copy has only in-frame clones and leaves some out. The sample comprises under 150,000 clones, around 88% of which are singletons, and about 28% rests with the top ten. Sequencing was performed on peripheral blood. These receptors were taken from a human donor in a cohort sampled during active COVID-19.

This clone was seen a few times. V is TRBV11-2 and J is TRBJ2-1, with D uncertain. The CDR3 runs to 13 residues. V dropped 2 bases and J dropped 6 bases, with 8 bases sitting between them. The germline gives CDR1 SGHAT, CDR2 FQNNGV. Here the CDR3 reads CASSLWPVNEQFF. For the CDR3, the DNA is TGTGCCAGCAGCTTATGGCCAGTCAATGAGCAGTTCTTC. The whole variable domain, remainder taken from reference TRBV11-2 and TRBJ2-1, is EAGVAQSPRYKIIEKRQSVAFWCNPISGHATLYWYQQILGQGPKLLIQFQNNGVVDDSQLPKDRFSAERLKGVDSTLKIQPAKLEDSAVYLCASSLWPVNEQFFGPGTRLTVL.

The rearrangement joins TRBV7-3 to TRBJ2-1; the D gene is possibly TRBD1 (6 bases). The CDR3 spans 13 residues. CDR1 SGHTA and CDR2 FQGTGA come from the germline V gene. Trimming removed 4 bases from V and 3 bases from J, with 7 bases in between. The CDR3 sequence: CASSSDSYNEQFF. For the CDR3, the DNA is TGTGCCAGCAGCTCGGACAGCTACAATGAGCAGTTCTTC.

CDR3 sequence: CASSRQGLGTYTEAFF. The CDR3 DNA is TGCGCCAGCAGCCGACAGGGACTAGGTACGTATACTGAAGCTTTCTTT. The chain employs TRBV5-1 and TRBJ1-1, with 7 bases aligning to TRBD1. The CDR3 covers 16 residues. Trimming took 4 bases from V and 5 from J; bases not matched to a gene: 14. CDR1 SGHRS and CDR2 YFSETQ come from the germline V gene.

The genes are TRBV6-4 and TRBJ2-2; maybe TRBD1 (6 bases). The CDR3 consists of 14 residues. The germline V gene encodes CDR1 MRHNA and CDR2 SNTAGT. The ends were cut back, 5 bases at V and 1 base at J, with 8 bases in the middle. The CDR3 sequence is CASSLQGNTGELFF. The CDR3 nucleotides read TGTGCCAGCAGTTTACAGGGGAACACCGGGGAGCTGTTTTTT.

The chain uses TRBV7-9 and TRBJ2-1; maybe TRBD1 (6 bases). Germline V gene sequence: CDR1 SEHNR, CDR2 FQNEAQ (reference sequence). This CDR3 region has 17 residues. With 1 base removed from V and 0 bases from J, the gap between germline ends came to 13 bases. The CDR3 DNA is TGTGCCAGCAGCTTAGTCGGGACACGGAGCTCCTACAATGAGCAGTTCTTC. Translated: CASSLVGTRSSYNEQFF.

This clone has only one observation. The J gene is TRBJ2-3, the V gene TRBV9; 7 bases are a match to TRBD1. The germline CDR1 and CDR2 sequences are SGDLS and YYNGEE. The CDR3 sequence is 17 residues long. With 2 bases clipped from V and 0 bases from J, the junction kept 9 bases outside the gene matches. CDR3 in amino acids: CASSVDQTGSSTDTQYF. The CDR3 nucleotides are TGTGCCAGCAGCGTTGACCAGACAGGGTCGAGCACAGATACGCAGTATTTT.

The J gene is TRBJ2-1, the V gene TRBV7-8; the match to TRBD1 covers 8 bases. V was pared by 4 bases and J by 8 bases, with 13 bases of the junction left unmatched. CDR3 size: 16 residues. Germline V CDR1 and CDR2: SGHVS, FQNEAQ. The CDR3 nucleotides are TGTGCCAGCAGCTCGACAGTCCGGACAGGGACGGATGAGCAGTTCTTC. Translating it yields CASSSTVRTGTDEQFF.

The V and J genes are TRBV7-3 and TRBJ2-1; 9 bases are a match to TRBD2. There are 15 residues in the CDR3. In germline, CDR1 is SGHTA, CDR2 FQGTGA. With V trimmed by 2 bases and J by 4 bases, 3 bases remained unmatched. Written as DNA, the CDR3 is TGTGCCAGCAGCTTAGCGGGGGGGCTATACAATGAGCAGTTCTTC. Translation: CASSLAGGLYNEQFF.

This clone came up a few times. The chain carries TRBV6-5 and TRBJ2-7; TRBD1 matches 8 bases. This CDR3 has 13 amino acids. Germline CDR1 MNHEY, CDR2 SVGAGI. V trimming: 10 bases; J trimming: 4 bases; junction bases outside the gene matches: 9. The CDR3 DNA reads TGTGCCACTACGAACAGGGGGAATTACGAGCAGTACTTC. This codes for CATTNRGNYEQYF.

The table lists this clone with a count of one. The chain links TRBV5-4 to TRBJ2-5; 10 bases agree with TRBD1. This CDR3 spans 13 amino acids. The germline CDR1 and CDR2 sequences are SGHNT and YYREEE (reference sequence). V shed 4 bases, J shed 5 bases, and the junction held 2 bases outside the gene matches. The CDR3 region has the DNA TGTGCCAGCAGCCGGGGACAGGGGGAGACCCAGTACTTC. Translated, it gives CASSRGQGETQYF. Supplemented by reference TRBV5-4 and TRBJ2-5, the full variable domain reads ETGVTQSPTHLIKTRGQQVTLRCSSQSGHNTVSWYQQALGQGPQFIFQYYREEENGRGNFPPRFSGLQFPNYSSELNVNALELDDSALYLCASSRGQGETQYFGPGTRLLVL.

This chain joins TRBV7-8 and TRBJ2-1, with 10 bases aligning to TRBD2. The germline CDR1 and CDR2 sequences are SGHVS and FQNEAQ. The V segment lost 4 bases and the J segment 3 bases; nucleotides outside the gene matches: 3. The CDR3 is 15 residues long. CDR3 sequence (DNA): TGTGCCAGCAGCTCGCTAGCGGGGGACTACAATGAGCAGTTCTTC. This sequence encodes CASSSLAGDYNEQFF.

This chain joins TRBV5-1 and TRBJ2-2; 7 bases align to TRBD1. This CDR3 contains 15 residues. The germline V gene has CDR1 SGHRS and CDR2 YFSETQ. The ends lost 4 bases at V and 4 bases at J; junction bases unmatched: 7. The CDR3 nucleotides are TGCGCCAGCAGCCGTCAGGGGGATCCCACCGGGGAGCTGTTTTTT. The encoded protein is CASSRQGDPTGELFF.

This rearrangement joins TRBV6-6 to TRBJ1-5, with no clear D. This CDR3 is built from 15 residues. Deletions cut 2 bases from V and 5 bases from J, with 13 bases between. Germline assignment: CDR1 MNHNY and CDR2 SVGAGI (reference sequence). In DNA, the CDR3 is TGTGCCAGCAGTTACGTTCCCCACGGAGATCAGCCCCAGCATTTT. Protein: CASSYVPHGDQPQHF.